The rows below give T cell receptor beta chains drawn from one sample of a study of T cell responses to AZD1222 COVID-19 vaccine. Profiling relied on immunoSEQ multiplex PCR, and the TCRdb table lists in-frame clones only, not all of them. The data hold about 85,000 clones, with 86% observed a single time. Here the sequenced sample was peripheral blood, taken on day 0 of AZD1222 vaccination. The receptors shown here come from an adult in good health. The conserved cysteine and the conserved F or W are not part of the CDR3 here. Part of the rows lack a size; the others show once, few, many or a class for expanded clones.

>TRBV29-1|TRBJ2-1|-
SVFGTSGFSSYNEQF
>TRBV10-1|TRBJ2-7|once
ASSESGRGYEQY
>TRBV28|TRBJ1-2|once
ASNGGQVDYGYT
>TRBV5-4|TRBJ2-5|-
ATFPGHQETQY
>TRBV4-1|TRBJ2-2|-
ASSQEVAVNTGELF
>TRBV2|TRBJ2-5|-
ASSVGGVKTQY
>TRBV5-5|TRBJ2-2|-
ASSVTGTSYTGELF
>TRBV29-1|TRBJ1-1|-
SVVRQGARTEAF
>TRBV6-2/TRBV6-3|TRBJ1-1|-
ASSHGGGEAF
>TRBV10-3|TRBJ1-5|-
AISPENQPQH
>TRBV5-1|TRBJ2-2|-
ASSRQGATLATGELF
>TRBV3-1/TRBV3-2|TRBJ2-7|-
ASSQGQGGSYEQY
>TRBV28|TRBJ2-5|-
ASSFVGQETQY
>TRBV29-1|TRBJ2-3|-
SVNRAGRVESRFADTQY
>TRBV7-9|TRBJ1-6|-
ASRRGGQGSPLH
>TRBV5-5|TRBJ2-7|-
ASSFSGGGSYEQY
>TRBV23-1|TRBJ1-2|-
ASSQGQGANYGYT
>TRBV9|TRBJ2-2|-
ASSERADRNLNTGELF
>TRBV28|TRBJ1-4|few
ASSRASTNEKLF
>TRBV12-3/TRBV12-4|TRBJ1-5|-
ASSRDVQPQH
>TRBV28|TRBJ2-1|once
ASRPPRRGAAGGPRQF
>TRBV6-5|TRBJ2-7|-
ASTGSTYEQY
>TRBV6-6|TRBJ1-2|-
AEGGPKGYT
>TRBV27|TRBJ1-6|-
ASSLLAGTEYNSPLH
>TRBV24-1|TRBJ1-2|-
ATSDPRTGDYGYI
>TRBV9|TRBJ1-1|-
ASSPRKTGFTEAF